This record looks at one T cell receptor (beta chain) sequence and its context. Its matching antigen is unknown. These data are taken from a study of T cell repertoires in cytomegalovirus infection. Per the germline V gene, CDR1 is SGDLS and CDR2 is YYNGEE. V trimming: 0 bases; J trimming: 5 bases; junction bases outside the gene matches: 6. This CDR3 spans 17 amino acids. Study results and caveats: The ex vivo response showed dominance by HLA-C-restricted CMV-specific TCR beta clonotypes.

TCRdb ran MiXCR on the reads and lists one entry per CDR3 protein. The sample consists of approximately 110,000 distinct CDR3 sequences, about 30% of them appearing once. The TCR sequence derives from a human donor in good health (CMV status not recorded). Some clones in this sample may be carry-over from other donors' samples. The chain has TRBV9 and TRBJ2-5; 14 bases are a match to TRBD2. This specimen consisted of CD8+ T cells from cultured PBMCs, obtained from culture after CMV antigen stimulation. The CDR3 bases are TGTGCCAGCAGCGTAGGAGGGACTAGCGGGGGTGGGGAGACCCAGTACTTC. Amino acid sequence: CASSVGGTSGGGETQYF.